This TCR beta chain was captured in a study of blood T cell repertoires in COVID-19. About the research overall: The United States, Italy and Spain supplied acute and convalescent COVID-19 samples.

Assay: immunoSEQ multiplex PCR; the TCRdb copy retains only in-frame clones and omits some. The table lists over 400,000 clones, about nine tenths of them singletons. This clone showed up just once. The CDR3 is 15 amino acids. Germline-derived CDR1 and CDR2 are SGHVS and FNYEAQ. The V and J ends lost 3 bases and 2 bases respectively, with 10 bases between them. The chain uses TRBV7-6 and TRBJ2-2; D is unclear. The receptor comes from a woman in her 30s with active or convalescent COVID-19. Sequences were obtained from peripheral blood. CDR3 nucleotide sequence: TGTGCCAGCAGCTTTGTACAGCCAAACACCGGGGAGCTGTTTTTT. Protein product: CASSFVQPNTGELFF.